The rows below give T cell receptor beta chains drawn from one sample of a study of neurological immune-mediated disorders. TCRdb re-analysed the 5' RACE reads in MiXCR, keeping a single row per CDR3 protein. The sample records about 71,000 distinct CDR3 sequences, 3.4% being singletons. Sequenced input: PBMCs. The source is a man in his forties or fifties with multiple sclerosis. Both conserved end residues are part of each CDR3. A D gene is named only where the DNA matches it firmly.

J gene | D gene | V gene | CDR3 protein
TRBJ1-1 | . | TRBV10-3 | CAISGTGTEAFF
TRBJ2-3 | . | TRBV7-9 | CASSANAGTAGTQYF
TRBJ1-5 | TRBD1 | TRBV20-1 | CSAGGDRSYSNQPQHF
TRBJ2-4 | . | TRBV6-5 | CASSSQGGKNIQYF
TRBJ1-1 | . | TRBV3-1 | CASSQVSRATEAFF
TRBJ2-1 | . | TRBV5-1 | CASSKGQNNEQFF
TRBJ2-3 | . | TRBV20-1 | CSARDRTSRRGMDTQYF
TRBJ2-2 | . | TRBV5-1 | CASSLARVGELFF
TRBJ2-5 | TRBD2 | TRBV20-1 | CSATRLADKKETQYF
TRBJ2-7 | TRBD1 | TRBV25-1 | CASREVGQGVYEQYF
TRBJ2-1 | TRBD2 | TRBV12-3/TRBV12-4 | CASSRSGAFGNEQFF
TRBJ2-5 | . | TRBV5-1 | CASSSTQGIKTQYF
TRBJ2-3 | . | TRBV7-6 | CASSPAIARTDTQYF
TRBJ2-1 | . | TRBV27 | CASSLGQGNYNEQFF
TRBJ1-2 | . | TRBV20-1 | CSARDAGNLDGYTF
TRBJ1-2 | TRBD1 | TRBV25-1 | CASRLGTGVGGYTF
TRBJ1-5 | . | TRBV6-6 | CASVGLLSNQPQHF
TRBJ1-2 | . | TRBV12-3/TRBV12-4 | CASSLGVPGAYYGYTF
TRBJ2-2 | TRBD1 | TRBV12-3/TRBV12-4 | CASGLTGTGIPNTGELFF
TRBJ2-3 | TRBD1 | TRBV4-1 | CASSPPGQGSDTQYF
TRBJ2-1 | TRBD2 | TRBV12-3/TRBV12-4 | CASSSRLAGGSEQFF
TRBJ2-7 | TRBD1 | TRBV7-9 | CASSLSGQGGYEQYF
TRBJ2-7 | TRBD1 | TRBV7-3 | CASSLRGTHEQYF
TRBJ1-2 | . | TRBV6-1 | CASSVLYGYTF
TRBJ2-1 | TRBD2 | TRBV11-2 | CASSHSGGGNEQFF
TRBJ2-1 | . | TRBV15 | CATSRQGLYNEQFF
TRBJ2-7 | . | TRBV7-8 | CASSLQHTSYEQYF
TRBJ2-3 | TRBD1 | TRBV5-1 | CASSPRDRSTDTQYF
TRBJ1-2 | TRBD1 | TRBV28 | CASSWGQRYGYTF
TRBJ1-2 | . | TRBV12-3/TRBV12-4 | CASSLQQSYGYTF
TRBJ2-5 | . | TRBV7-9 | CASSGRRVTQYF
TRBJ1-2 | . | TRBV6-6 | CASSYEGVYGYTF
TRBJ2-5 | . | TRBV20-1 | CSARDHSRLGETQYF
TRBJ2-1 | . | TRBV12-3/TRBV12-4 | CASRDRVTSYNEQFF